Here is one TCR beta chain with its context. This sample is drawn from a study of blood T cell repertoires in COVID-19. Study details: Sites across the United States, Italy and Spain contributed samples from acute and convalescent COVID-19. The cDNA or gDNA used as material had been derived from T cells, B-cell-depleted T cells, or PBMCs.

V dropped 0 bases and J dropped 14 bases, with 19 bases sitting between them. The length of the CDR3 is 14 residues. CDR1 is GTSNPN, CDR2 SVGIG, per germline (reference sequence). Assay used: immunoSEQ multiplex PCR; TCRdb lists only in-frame clones, some missing. This sample has hundreds of thousands of clones, with 85% to 90% found just once. Material for sequencing was peripheral blood. The genes are TRBV30 and TRBJ1-4; D remains ambiguous. This clonotype was obtained from a woman aged 45-60 years with COVID-19, enrolled during active disease. This CDR3 reads CAWSVNTVTGELFF. DNA for the CDR3: TGTGCCTGGAGTGTAAATACGGTCACTGGAGAGCTGTTTTTT.